These 18 T cell receptor beta chains originate from one sample sequenced in a study of shared clonotypes between healthy human individuals. The protocol was immunoSEQ multiplex PCR, while the TCRdb copy is restricted to in-frame clones and leaves out a portion. The table has roughly 1,800,000 clones, less than 95% seen once; the top ten hold more than 0.9%. Naivety among CD8 cells was defined by CD45RO negativity and positive CCR7 selection, thereby excluding terminally differentiated effector memory CD45RA+ cells. Sequencing was done on a sample of naive CD8+ T cells sorted from blood. The receptor source for this set is a man aged 18 to 35 in good health.

This clone was recorded once. Other DNA sequences in the same sample also yield this CDR3. The chain's CDR3 is CASSVGGSTYEQYF. The CDR3 DNA reads TGTGCCAGCAGCGTAGGTGGCAGTACCTACGAGCAGTACTTC. The rearrangement links TRBV9 to TRBJ2-7; no reliable D call. This CDR3 is built from 14 residues. V shed 0 bases and J shed 2 bases, with 9 bases lying between them. Germline CDR1 SGDLS, CDR2 YYNGEE.

The V gene is TRBV6-5, the J gene TRBJ2-1; 8 nucleotides align to TRBD1. The CDR3 totals 16 residues. Trimming at V came to 4 bases and at J to 7 bases, leaving 12 bases not matched to a gene. The germline CDR1 and CDR2 sequences are MNHEY and SVGAGI. The CDR3 nucleotides are TGTGCCAGCAGTTTTTCGACAGGGGAGGTCGGAAATGAGCAGTTCTTC. This codes for CASSFSTGEVGNEQFF.

The V call is TRBV30, the J call TRBJ2-1, with 9 bases fitting TRBD2. J lost 2 bases, V lost 4 bases, and 3 bases had no gene match. Germline assignment: CDR1 GTSNPN and CDR2 SVGIG (reference sequence). This CDR3 has 14 residues. CDR3 region: CAWNAGGAYNEQFF. The DNA for the CDR3 is TGTGCCTGGAACGCGGGAGGGGCCTACAATGAGCAGTTCTTC.

The chain couples TRBV30 to TRBJ2-7; TRBD2 agrees at 10 bases. Unmatched junction bases numbered 6, after V lost 3 bases and J lost 1 base. The CDR3 runs to 15 residues. Germline V CDR1 and CDR2: GTSNPN, SVGIG (reference sequence). DNA of the CDR3: TGTGCCTGGAGGCTACTAGCGGGACTATCCTACGAGCAGTACTTC. Protein sequence: CAWRLLAGLSYEQYF.

V is TRBV30 and J is TRBJ2-3, with 9 bases that match TRBD2. The CDR3 is made up of 14 amino acids. CDR1 and CDR2 (germline): GTSNPN, SVGIG (reference sequence). After removal of 4 bases from V and 0 bases from J, the junction contained 2 bases not matched to a gene. For the CDR3, the DNA is TGTGCCTGGACTAGCGGGGTTAGCACAGATACGCAGTATTTT. Protein sequence: CAWTSGVSTDTQYF.

This rearrangement joins TRBV30 to TRBJ1-6, with D possibly matching TRBD1 (5 bases). CDR3 length: 15 amino acids. V was shortened by 0 bases and J by 2 bases, with 8 bases between the two germline ends. Per germline, CDR1 GTSNPN and CDR2 SVGIG (reference sequence). CDR3 sequence (DNA): TGTGCCTGGAGTGTGGGGACCACCTATAATTCACCCCTCCACTTT. Protein product: CAWSVGTTYNSPLHF.

The gene calls are TRBV7-9 and TRBJ2-7; D unclear. Germline CDR1 and CDR2: SEHNR and FQNEAQ (reference sequence). Trimming pared 7 bases from V and 0 bases from J, leaving 7 bases between. The CDR3 has 12 amino acids. The CDR3 nucleotides are TGTGCCAGCACCACCAACTCCTACGAGCAGTACTTC. Its protein is CASTTNSYEQYF. The entire variable domain, with the rest obtained from reference TRBV7-9 and TRBJ2-7, is as follows: DTGVSQNPRHKITKRGQNVTFRCDPISEHNRLYWYRQTLGQGPEFLTYFQNEAQLEKSRLLSDRFSAERPKGSFSTLEIQRTEQGDSAMYLCASTTNSYEQYFGPGTRLTVT.

About this clone itself: The junction departs from the called germline gene at one end, perhaps through a read error. The chain carries TRBV7-7 and TRBJ2-5, with D possibly TRBD1 on 5 matching bases. The germline V gene has CDR1 SSHAT and CDR2 FNYEAQ (reference sequence). The CDR3 has 13 residues. CDR3 residues: CASSLGVEETQYF. CDR3 bases: TGTGCTAGCAGCTTAGGGGTTGAAGAGACCCAGTACTTC. The variable domain in full, completed from reference TRBV7-7 and TRBJ2-5, reads GAGVSQSPRYKVTKRGQDVTLRCDPISSHATLYWYQQALGQGPEFLTYFNYEAQPDKSGLPSDRFSAERPEGSISTLTIQRTEQRDSAMYRCASSLGVEETQYFGPGTRLLVL.

V usage is TRBV7-9 and J usage is TRBJ2-7; no clear D. Between the trimmed V and J ends, which lost 6 bases and 1 base, there was a span of 10 bases. The CDR3 contains 13 residues. Germline CDR1 is SEHNR and CDR2 is FQNEAQ (reference sequence). The chain's CDR3 is CASRRTASYEQYF. Here the CDR3 DNA reads TGTGCCAGCAGACGGACGGCGTCCTACGAGCAGTACTTC.

Details on this clone: Other DNA sequences in this specimen translate into the identical CDR3. The rearrangement uses TRBV27 and TRBJ1-2, with TRBD1 as a possible D gene (5 bases). The germline CDR1 and CDR2 sequences are MNHEY and SMNVEV (reference sequence). The CDR3 spans 14 residues. The V and J ends lost 6 bases and 4 bases respectively, with 15 bases between them. The CDR3 DNA reads TGTGCCAGCAGCCTGGGGGGGACTTCCTATGGCTACACCTTC. Amino acid sequence: CASSLGGTSYGYTF.

The chain combines TRBV14 with TRBJ2-7; D gene uncertain. The CDR3 is 13 residues long. Trimming shortened V by 4 bases and J by 3 bases, and 10 bases separated the two germline ends. Germline-derived CDR1 and CDR2 are SGHDN and FVKESK. The CDR3: CASSPLNSYEQYF. The DNA of the CDR3 is TGTGCCAGCAGCCCCCTCAACAGCTACGAGCAGTACTTC.

V and J are TRBV5-5 and TRBJ1-1, with unresolved D. CDR1 and CDR2 from the germline V gene are SGHKS and YYEKEE (reference sequence). The CDR3 contains 13 residues. Trimming shortened V by 2 bases and J by 1 base, and 6 bases separated the two germline ends. CDR3 loop: CASSLFRNTEAFF. CDR3 DNA: TGTGCCAGCAGCTTATTTAGGAACACTGAAGCTTTCTTT.

The chain uses TRBV4-1 and TRBJ1-1; perhaps TRBD1 as D (5 bases). Per the germline V gene, CDR1 is MGHRA and CDR2 is YSYEKL. V was trimmed by 8 bases and J by 4 bases, leaving 20 bases between them. CDR3 length: 15 amino acids. The DNA of the CDR3 is TGCGCCAGCGGAGGAGGGGTTGGGTATGGCACTGAAGCTTTCTTT. This translates into CASGGGVGYGTEAFF.

The rearrangement uses TRBV5-4 and TRBJ1-2; the D is unclear. CDR3 length equals 13 residues. Trimming removed 3 bases at V and 4 bases at J, with 10 bases between. Per germline, CDR1 SGHNT and CDR2 YYREEE (reference sequence). The CDR3 DNA follows: TGTGCCAGCAGCTCGACGGATCCCTATGGCTACACCTTC. Translating gives CASSSTDPYGYTF.

The chain links TRBV7-9 to TRBJ2-7, with a weak D call TRBD2 (6 bases). Looked up from germline, CDR1 is SEHNR and CDR2 is FQNEAQ (reference sequence). The CDR3 contains 15 residues. Trimming stripped 2 bases from V and 0 bases from J, with 11 bases between. The CDR3 loop is CASSLLGGPSYEQYF. Written as DNA, the CDR3 is TGTGCCAGCAGCTTACTCGGGGGACCCTCCTACGAGCAGTACTTC.

The chain recombines TRBV19 with TRBJ1-6; TRBD1 aligns across 7 bases. V lost 3 bases to trimming and J lost 1 base; unmatched junction nucleotides: 6. CDR1 and CDR2 from the germline V gene are LNHDA and SQIVND (reference sequence). This CDR3 has 17 residues. Here the CDR3 DNA reads TGTGCCAGTAGTATCCGACAGGGTGAATCCTATAATTCACCCCTCCACTTT. Translation: CASSIRQGESYNSPLHF.

V gene TRBV5-6 combines with J gene TRBJ2-5; D remains unclear. Germline CDR1 reads SGHDT; CDR2 reads YYEEEE. This CDR3 is 15 amino acids long. Between the trimmed V and J ends, which lost 0 bases and 1 base, there was a span of 10 bases. The CDR3 loop is CASSLEASSQETQYF. The DNA of the CDR3 is TGTGCCAGCAGCTTGGAGGCCAGCTCCCAAGAGACCCAGTACTTC. Full variable domain (outside the CDR3, taken from reference TRBV5-6 and TRBJ2-5): DAGVTQSPTHLIKTRGQQVTLRCSPKSGHDTVSWYQQALGQGPQFIFQYYEEEERQRGNFPDRFSGHQFPNYSSELNVNALLLGDSALYLCASSLEASSQETQYFGPGTRLLVL.

Concerning this clone: The same CDR3 can be traced to other DNA sequences in this sample. The chain has TRBV19 and TRBJ1-1; tentatively, D is TRBD1 (6 bases). CDR1 LNHDA and CDR2 SQIVND come from the germline V gene (reference sequence). V lost 3 bases and J lost 5, with 10 bases in between. This CDR3 spans 13 amino acids. This CDR3 is CASSILGGTEAFF. As DNA, the CDR3 is TGTGCCAGTAGTATCTTAGGGGGGACTGAAGCTTTCTTT.